The table lists the clone carrying this TCR beta chain with a count of one. The V gene lost 5 bases and the J gene lost 6 bases, with 6 bases spanning the gap. CDR1 is SGHRS and CDR2 is YFSETQ in the germline V gene. The CDR3 covers 10 residues. RNA totalling roughly 0.45 to 1 ug underwent reverse transcription with random hexamers. TCRdb passed the immunoSEQ multiplex PCR reads through MiXCR, listing each CDR3 protein once. The sample includes approximately 70,000 distinct CDR3 sequences, 95% of them seen just once. The record originates from a study of CD8 T cells in Susac syndrome. The source is a human donor in good health. Sequenced: CD8+ T cells from PBMCs. The chain has TRBV5-1 and TRBJ2-7; unclear D gene. This CDR3 reads CASRGSEQYV. Written as DNA, the CDR3 is TGCGCCAGCAGGGGTTCCGAGCAGTACGTC.